This T cell receptor beta chain was found in a study of vaccination effects on CD4 cells after COVID-19 (dated 2022 in TCRdb). A note on the overall study: Post-vaccine samples across the study were collected a median of 72 days after the second dose, with a range of 14 to 241. SARS-CoV-2 spike-specific CD4+ TCR repertoires were compared before and after mRNA vaccination in COVID-19 convalescent patients and in infection-naive vaccine recipients. The full study included ten to eleven COVID-19 convalescent patients and several SARS-CoV-2-naive healthy vaccine recipients. In the study, cultures from other donors were sequenced using the Oncomine TCR Beta short-read assay on an Illumina iSeq 100.

The germline V gene encodes CDR1 SGHRS and CDR2 YFSETQ. The CDR3 sequence holds 16 residues, the cysteine and phenylalanine included. Only the CDR3 DNA stays, 48 bases, in frame from base 1. The junction carries 17 bases between V and J, which are trimmed by 4 bases and 4 bases respectively. Receptor libraries were prepared by the immunoSEQ multiplex PCR assay. DNA from the CD4+ T cells that had been cultured and isolated underwent TCR beta CDR3 sequencing. The published analysis was carried out like this. Non-productive TCR sequences were removed, reads were trimmed to the CDR3 region, and CDR3s of at least 7 amino acids were retained. The MANAFEST web app was used to pick out antigen-specific clonotypes by comparing their expansion in peptide wells with that in reference cultures. To be called positive, a clone needed expansion at FDR<0.05 compared with the reference and with all other wells, an odds ratio greater than 5, and a frequency greater than 0.1% in two replicate wells. Cross-reactive clonotypes were defined as significantly expanded in SARS-CoV-2 spike wells and in at least one common cold coronavirus spike condition. Levenshtein distance calculated with the stringdist R package was used to assess CDR3 similarity, and unrooted trees were constructed with ape in R 3.6.1. TCRdb took this table from immuneACCESS and kept in-frame rearrangements with V and J called. Such tables lack part of the clones; where checked against another copy, unresolved V genes explain under half of the gap, and the rest is unexplained. Clone size and V and J calls were adopted from that table, with D and trimming inferred from the DNA. This sample has approximately 61,000 clones in its table, and around four fifths of those were observed once. The ten top clones hold around 1.2% of the sample.

In the case of this clone: This receptor's antigen is unknown. No much larger clonotype is one base removed from it; base qualities were not supplied.

To identify antigen-specific CD4+ T cell clonotypes by their expansion, the ViraFEST assay first stimulated PBMC with viral peptide pools and then applied TCR sequencing. After less than 13 days of culture, CD4+ T cells were isolated with the EasySep CD4+ T cell isolation kit. Each participant received two doses of an mRNA SARS-CoV-2 vaccine, either BNT162b2 or mRNA-1273. Negative nucleocapsid antibody results before and after vaccination confirmed that the healthy vaccine recipients had no prior SARS-CoV-2 infection. Each well held some 1.9 million PBMC cultured in IMDM containing roughly 5% human AB serum, roughly 9.9 IU/ml IL-2 and gentamicin, along with around 11 ug/ml peptides. Half of the culture medium was replaced with fresh IL-2-containing medium on days 3 and 7. Unless noted otherwise, every peptide stimulation condition was grown in triplicate wells. Using Ficoll-Paque Plus gradient centrifugation, PBMC were separated from whole blood and then either used fresh or cryopreserved at -140C. The overlapping peptide pools covered the spike proteins of SARS-CoV-2 as well as those of the common cold coronaviruses HCoV-NL63, HCoV-OC43 and HCoV-229E. The QIAamp micro DNA kit was used to extract genomic DNA from the cultured CD4+ T cells.

Study-wide conclusions, independent of this receptor: At late post-vaccination timepoints, both infection-induced and vaccine-induced clones showed marked clonal contraction, consistent with waning T cell responses. The study was limited by a small number of convalescent patients and lacked early post-infection timepoints. Among healthy vaccine recipients, nearly all vaccine-induced clones were SARS-CoV-2 mono-reactive, and just 1 of 255 was cross-reactive with common cold coronaviruses.

The clonotype originates from a human donor who received a COVID-19 vaccine. The sample here was CD4+ T cells from PBMCs cultured with HCoV-229E spike peptides, taken after COVID-19 vaccination. What this sample's cell subset or site label stands for: HCoV-229E spike overlapping peptide pool stimulation. In this chain, TRBV5-1 is recombined with TRBJ2-2; TRBD1 is possibly the D segment (5 matching bases). The DNA sequence is TGCGCCAGCAGCCCCCTAGGGCAGGGAACCACCGGGGAGCTGTTTTTT. Its translation reads: CASSPLGQGTTGELFF.